A selection of T cell receptor beta chains follows, all from one sample in a study of T cell responses to AZD1222 COVID-19 vaccine. The protocol was immunoSEQ multiplex PCR, while the TCRdb copy is restricted to in-frame clones and leaves out a portion. The sample carries more than 70,000 clones, roughly nine tenths recorded once. Material: peripheral blood, obtained on day 0 of AZD1222 vaccination. These receptors were obtained from an adult in good health. The CDR3 runs from the conserved cysteine through the conserved F or W. D genes are given only for firm matches. Where a row states a size, it is once, few, many or the class of an expanded clone; other rows omit it.

size	J	V	length	D	CDR3	DNA
.	TRBJ1-1	TRBV7-9	13	.	CASRLTAPTEAFF	TGTGCCAGCAGACTGACAGCCCCTACTGAAGCTTTCTTT
once	TRBJ2-5	TRBV6-5	15	TRBD1	CASSLGTGQIETQYF	TGTGCCAGCAGCCTCGGGACAGGACAGATAGAGACCCAGTACTTC
.	TRBJ2-1	TRBV10-3	15	TRBD2	CAISEGLAAYNEQFF	TGTGCCATCAGTGAGGGTCTAGCGGCCTACAATGAGCAGTTCTTC
.	TRBJ2-7	TRBV18	17	TRBD2	CASSPPGTSGGPYEQYF	TGTGCCAGCTCACCACCCGGGACTAGCGGAGGACCCTACGAGCAGTACTTC
.	TRBJ2-3	TRBV7-3	20	.	CASSPSRGLAVTLRPDTQYF	TGTGCCAGCAGCCCCAGTAGGGGGCTAGCGGTGACATTACGCCCAGATACGCAGTATTTT
.	TRBJ2-1	TRBV7-2	14	TRBD2	CASSLLGGSNEQFF	TGTGCCAGCAGCTTATTGGGGGGGAGCAATGAGCAGTTCTTC
once	TRBJ2-4	TRBV3-1/TRBV3-2	15	TRBD2	CASSQVGTNKNIQYF	TGTGCCAGCAGCCAGGTGGGGACTAACAAAAACATTCAGTACTTC
.	TRBJ2-3	TRBV13	13	TRBD2	CASSHRGGDTQYF	TGTGCCAGCAGCCACCGGGGGGGCGATACGCAGTATTTT
few	TRBJ2-2	TRBV19	13	.	CASLAPNTGELFF	TGTGCCAGCCTAGCGCCGAACACCGGGGAGCTGTTTTTT
.	TRBJ2-7	TRBV5-1	15	.	CASSLGQGRSYEQYF	TGCGCCAGCAGCTTGGGCCAGGGGCGCTCCTACGAGCAGTACTTC
.	TRBJ1-1	TRBV18	15	TRBD1	CASSHPGQTGAEAFF	TGTGCCAGCTCGCACCCGGGACAGACGGGGGCTGAAGCTTTCTTT
.	TRBJ1-4	TRBV19	16	.	CASSIERGGGSEKLFF	TGTGCCAGTAGTATAGAACGGGGAGGCGGGTCGGAAAAACTGTTTTTT
.	TRBJ1-2	TRBV4-2	14	.	CASSPQGQALGYTF	TGTGCCAGCAGCCCCCAGGGGCAGGCTCTGGGCTACACCTTC
.	TRBJ2-1	TRBV7-6	15	.	CASSFHQGRGNEQFF	TGTGCCAGCAGCTTTCATCAGGGCCGGGGGAATGAGCAGTTCTTC
once	TRBJ1-1	TRBV18	13	TRBD1	CASSPGGGIEAFF	TGTGCCAGCTCACCAGGAGGGGGCATTGAAGCTTTCTTT
.	TRBJ1-1	TRBV12-3/TRBV12-4	13	.	CASSLGSGMEAFF	TGTGCCAGCAGTTTAGGTTCGGGGATGGAAGCTTTCTTT
.	TRBJ2-3	TRBV29-1	13	.	CSVRLGLTDTQYF	TGCAGCGTTCGACTAGGGCTCACAGATACGCAGTATTTT
.	TRBJ2-1	TRBV5-4	14	.	CASSRGQPYNEQFF	TGTGCCAGCAGCCGAGGACAGCCCTACAATGAGCAGTTCTTC
.	TRBJ2-7	TRBV29-1	13	TRBD1	CSVEKGASYEQYF	TGCAGCGTTGAAAAGGGGGCCTCCTACGAGCAGTACTTC
once	TRBJ2-7	TRBV19	15	TRBD2	CASRDNSGSSYEQYF	TGTGCCAGTAGGGATAACAGCGGGAGCTCCTACGAGCAGTACTTC
.	TRBJ2-2	TRBV30	17	TRBD2	CAWSGEAGGRNTGELFF	TGTGCCTGGAGTGGGGAAGCGGGAGGACGTAACACCGGGGAGCTGTTTTTT
.	TRBJ1-2	TRBV15	17	TRBD1	CATSRGQTRPFNYGYTF	TGTGCCACCAGCAGGGGACAGACGCGCCCTTTTAACTATGGCTACACCTTC
.	TRBJ2-3	TRBV29-1	14	.	CSVGMLARTDTQYF	TGCAGCGTTGGAATGCTAGCGAGGACAGATACGCAGTATTTT
.	TRBJ1-2	TRBV7-9	16	.	CASSLNPGRDPYGYTF	TGTGCCAGCAGCTTAAACCCCGGCAGGGATCCCTATGGCTACACCTTC
.	TRBJ1-6	TRBV7-6	16	TRBD1	CASSPDRGVYNSPLHF	TGTGCCAGCAGCCCCGACAGGGGGGTGTATAATTCACCCCTCCACTTT
.	TRBJ2-3	TRBV6-5	15	TRBD1	CASRRGTGSTDTQYF	TGTGCCAGCCGTCGAGGGACAGGGAGCACAGATACGCAGTATTTT
.	TRBJ2-5	TRBV30	16	.	CAWSGPDGMYQETQYF	TGTGCCTGGAGTGGTCCGGACGGGATGTACCAAGAGACCCAGTACTTC
.	TRBJ2-3	TRBV13	17	.	CASSPSLSSAPPDTQYF	TGTGCCAGCAGCCCCTCCTTATCCTCAGCCCCCCCAGATACGCAGTATTTT
.	TRBJ1-1	TRBV7-2	14	TRBD1	CASSLGQGMAEAFF	TGTGCCAGCAGCCTGGGACAGGGGATGGCTGAAGCTTTCTTT
.	TRBJ2-2	TRBV19	14	.	CASRDRSQTGELFF	TGTGCCAGTAGGGATAGGTCCCAGACCGGGGAGCTGTTTTTT
few	TRBJ2-1	TRBV12-5	16	TRBD2	CASGSGPRLAGHEQFF	TGTGCTAGTGGTTCCGGGCCCCGACTAGCGGGCCATGAGCAGTTCTTC
once	TRBJ2-1	TRBV9	18	TRBD2	CASSVAGVSGREVNEQFF	TGTGCCAGCAGCGTAGCTGGGGTGAGCGGGAGGGAGGTCAATGAGCAGTTCTTC
.	TRBJ2-2	TRBV29-1	13	.	CSVGHTNTGELFF	TGCAGCGTGGGACACACGAACACCGGGGAGCTGTTTTTT
.	TRBJ2-7	TRBV30	12	TRBD1	CAWRGTVYEQYF	TGTGCCTGGAGGGGGACAGTCTACGAGCAGTACTTC
.	TRBJ2-5	TRBV7-2	15	TRBD2	CASSFAGTSLETQYF	TGTGCCAGCAGCTTTGCTGGGACTAGCTTAGAGACCCAGTACTTC
few	TRBJ2-6	TRBV19	17	TRBD2	CASSRPGLATGANVLTF	TGTGCCAGTAGTAGACCGGGACTAGCGACTGGGGCCAACGTCCTGACTTTC
few	TRBJ2-7	TRBV27	14	TRBD1	CASSLGQNSYEQYF	TGTGCCAGCAGTCTGGGACAGAACTCCTACGAGCAGTACTTC
.	TRBJ1-2	TRBV6-4	15	TRBD1	CASSASEDRAGGYTF	TGTGCCAGCAGTGCCTCCGAGGACAGGGCTGGTGGCTACACCTTC
.	TRBJ2-3	TRBV5-5	17	TRBD2	CASSPRLAGGEADTQYF	TGTGCCAGCAGCCCAAGACTAGCGGGAGGCGAGGCAGATACGCAGTATTTT
.	TRBJ1-1	TRBV30	15	TRBD1	CAWRGTGIMNTEAFF	TGTGCCTGGAGGGGGACAGGTATAATGAACACTGAAGCTTTCTTT
.	TRBJ2-2	TRBV9	16	.	CASSSSVGQGTGELFF	TGTGCCAGCAGCTCCAGTGTGGGGCAGGGGACCGGGGAGCTGTTTTTT
.	TRBJ1-2	TRBV6-5	13	.	CASSSWVAEGYTF	TGTGCCAGCAGTTCCTGGGTGGCGGAGGGCTACACCTTC
.	TRBJ1-1	TRBV3-1/TRBV3-2	13	.	CASSQRQTGVAFF	TGTGCCAGCAGCCAACGACAGACGGGTGTCGCTTTCTTT
.	TRBJ1-5	TRBV6-1	16	TRBD1	CASSEVGGQGTQPQHF	TGTGCCAGCAGTGAAGTTGGAGGACAGGGGACGCAGCCCCAGCATTTT
.	TRBJ1-6	TRBV20-1	12	.	CSASYRNSPLHF	TGCAGTGCTAGTTACAGAAATTCACCCCTCCACTTT
.	TRBJ2-7	TRBV7-2	13	.	CASSLSQPSEQYF	TGTGCCAGCAGCTTAAGTCAGCCTAGCGAGCAGTACTTC
.	TRBJ1-1	TRBV6-5	15	.	CASTNALTMNTEAFF	TGTGCCAGCACCAACGCCCTTACAATGAACACTGAAGCTTTCTTT
once	TRBJ1-4	TRBV29-1	13	.	CSGTGNAGEKLFF	TGCAGCGGTACCGGGAACGCCGGTGAAAAACTGTTTTTT
once	TRBJ1-2	TRBV7-3	15	TRBD1	CASSKQPGQGIGYTF	TGTGCCAGCAGCAAGCAACCGGGACAGGGGATTGGCTACACCTTC
.	TRBJ1-1	TRBV19	12	.	CASSIGPGAAFF	TGTGCCAGTAGTATAGGTCCGGGGGCAGCTTTCTTT
.	TRBJ1-2	TRBV19	18	.	CASSKIGGARLDNYGYTF	TGTGCCAGTAGCAAGATCGGGGGCGCGAGGTTGGACAACTATGGCTACACCTTC
.	TRBJ2-7	TRBV24-1	12	.	CATEGNPYEQYF	TGTGCCACCGAGGGAAACCCCTACGAGCAGTACTTC
.	TRBJ1-1	TRBV21-1	17	.	CASSKPEAGAGNTEAFF	TGTGCCAGCAGCAAACCGGAGGCAGGGGCTGGGAACACTGAAGCTTTCTTT